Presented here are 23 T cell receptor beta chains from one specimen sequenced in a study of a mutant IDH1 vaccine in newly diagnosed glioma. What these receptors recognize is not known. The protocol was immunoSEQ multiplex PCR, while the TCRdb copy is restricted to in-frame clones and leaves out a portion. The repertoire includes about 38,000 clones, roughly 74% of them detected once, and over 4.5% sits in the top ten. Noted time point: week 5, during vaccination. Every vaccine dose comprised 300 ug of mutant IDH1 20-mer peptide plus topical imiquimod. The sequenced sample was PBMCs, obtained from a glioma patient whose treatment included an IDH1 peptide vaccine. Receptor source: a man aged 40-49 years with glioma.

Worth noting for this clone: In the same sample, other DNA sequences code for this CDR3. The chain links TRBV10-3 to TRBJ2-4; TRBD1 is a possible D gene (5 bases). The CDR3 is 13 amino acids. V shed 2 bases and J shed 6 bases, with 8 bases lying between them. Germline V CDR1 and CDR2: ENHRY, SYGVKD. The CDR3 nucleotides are TGTGCCATCAGTGAGGGGCAGGGAAACATTCAGTACTTC. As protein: CAISEGQGNIQYF.

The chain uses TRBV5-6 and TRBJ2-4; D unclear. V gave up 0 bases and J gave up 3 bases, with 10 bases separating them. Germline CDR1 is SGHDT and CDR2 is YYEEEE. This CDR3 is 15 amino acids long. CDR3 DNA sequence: TGTGCCAGCAGCTTGGGATGGCATGGCAAAAACATTCAGTACTTC. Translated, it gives CASSLGWHGKNIQYF.

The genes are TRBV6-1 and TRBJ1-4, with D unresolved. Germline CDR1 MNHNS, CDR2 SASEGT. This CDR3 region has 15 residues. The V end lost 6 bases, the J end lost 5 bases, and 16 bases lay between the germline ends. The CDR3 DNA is TGTGCCAGCAGGGGCACCCGGAGGGTAAATGAAAAACTGTTTTTT. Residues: CASRGTRRVNEKLFF.

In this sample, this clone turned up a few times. This CDR3 reads CASVRGRTGYYEQYF. CDR3 bases: TGTGCCAGCGTTCGGGGAAGGACAGGGTACTACGAGCAGTACTTC. The rearrangement joins TRBV2 to TRBJ2-7; the match to TRBD1 covers 8 bases. Germline loops: CDR1 SNHLY, CDR2 FYNNEI. With 8 bases clipped from V and 3 bases from J, the junction kept 12 bases outside the gene matches. This CDR3 is 15 amino acids long.

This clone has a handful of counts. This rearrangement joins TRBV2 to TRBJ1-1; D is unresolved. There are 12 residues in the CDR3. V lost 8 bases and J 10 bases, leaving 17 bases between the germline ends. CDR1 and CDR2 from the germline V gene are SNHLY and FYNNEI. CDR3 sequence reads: CASLGDGEGAFF. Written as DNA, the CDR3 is TGTGCCAGCCTCGGAGACGGGGAGGGAGCTTTCTTT.

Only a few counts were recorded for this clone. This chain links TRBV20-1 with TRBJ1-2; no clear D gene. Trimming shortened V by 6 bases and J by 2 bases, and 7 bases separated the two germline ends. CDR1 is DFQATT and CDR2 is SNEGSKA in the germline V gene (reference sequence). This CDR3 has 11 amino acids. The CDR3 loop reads CSAKVNYGYTF. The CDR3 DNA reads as TGCAGTGCCAAGGTGAACTATGGCTACACCTTC.

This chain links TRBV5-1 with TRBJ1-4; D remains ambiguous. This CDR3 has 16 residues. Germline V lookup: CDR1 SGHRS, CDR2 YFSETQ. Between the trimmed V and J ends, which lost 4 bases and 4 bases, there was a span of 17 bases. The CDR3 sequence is CASSPSPADYNEKLFF. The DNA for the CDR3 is TGCGCCAGCAGCCCCTCCCCGGCGGATTATAATGAAAAACTGTTTTTT.

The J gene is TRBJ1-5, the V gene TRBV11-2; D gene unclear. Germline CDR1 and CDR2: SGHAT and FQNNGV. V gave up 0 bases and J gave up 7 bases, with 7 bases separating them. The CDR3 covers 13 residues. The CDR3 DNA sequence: TGTGCCAGCAGCTTAGATCTACGGCAGCCCCAGCATTTT. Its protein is CASSLDLRQPQHF.

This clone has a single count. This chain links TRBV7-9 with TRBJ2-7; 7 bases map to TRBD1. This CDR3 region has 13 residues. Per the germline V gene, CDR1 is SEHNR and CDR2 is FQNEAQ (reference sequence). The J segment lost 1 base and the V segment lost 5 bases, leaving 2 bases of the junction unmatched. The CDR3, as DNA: TGTGCCAGCAGCGGGGGACAGTCCTACGAGCAGTACTTC. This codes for CASSGGQSYEQYF.

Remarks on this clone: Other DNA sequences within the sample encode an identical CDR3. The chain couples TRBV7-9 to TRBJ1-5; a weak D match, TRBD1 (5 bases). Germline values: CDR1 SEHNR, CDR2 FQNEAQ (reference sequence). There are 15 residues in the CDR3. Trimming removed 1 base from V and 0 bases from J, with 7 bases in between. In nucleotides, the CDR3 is TGTGCCAGCAGCTTAGGGGGCTATAGCAATCAGCCCCAGCATTTT. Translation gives CASSLGGYSNQPQHF.

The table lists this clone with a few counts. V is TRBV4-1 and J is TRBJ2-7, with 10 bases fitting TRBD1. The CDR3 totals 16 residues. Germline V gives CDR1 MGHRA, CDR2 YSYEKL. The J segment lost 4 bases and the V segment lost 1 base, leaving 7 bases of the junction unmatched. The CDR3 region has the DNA TGCGCCAGCAGCCAAGTGGCGGGGACAGGGGAGTACGAGCAGTACTTC. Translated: CASSQVAGTGEYEQYF.

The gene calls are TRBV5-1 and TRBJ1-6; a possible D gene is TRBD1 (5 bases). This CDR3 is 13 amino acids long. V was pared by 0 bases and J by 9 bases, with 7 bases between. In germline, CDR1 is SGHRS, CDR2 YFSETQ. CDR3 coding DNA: TGCGCCAGCAGCTTGGCCGGGGCTTCACCCCTCCACTTT. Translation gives CASSLAGASPLHF.

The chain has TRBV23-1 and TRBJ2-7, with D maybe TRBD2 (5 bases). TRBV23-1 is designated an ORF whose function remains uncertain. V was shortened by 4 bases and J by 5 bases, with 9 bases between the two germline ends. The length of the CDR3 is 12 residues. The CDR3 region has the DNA TGCGCCAGCAGTCCCGGGGTCCACGAGCAGTACTTC. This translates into CASSPGVHEQYF.

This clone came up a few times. CDR3 bases: TGTGCCAGCAGTTACGGGCCCACCGGGGAGCTGTTTTTT. Amino acids: CASSYGPTGELFF. The chain joins TRBV6-6 to TRBJ2-2; D gene unclear. The V gene lost 2 bases and the J gene lost 4 bases, with 5 bases spanning the gap. This CDR3 comprises 13 residues. The germline CDR1 and CDR2 sequences are MNHNY and SVGAGI (reference sequence).

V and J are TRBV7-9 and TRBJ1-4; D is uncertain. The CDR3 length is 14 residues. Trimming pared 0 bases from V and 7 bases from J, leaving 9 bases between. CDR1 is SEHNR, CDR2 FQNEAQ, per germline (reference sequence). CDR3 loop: CASSLAQGTEKLFF. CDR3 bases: TGTGCCAGCAGCTTAGCGCAAGGTACTGAAAAACTGTTTTTT.

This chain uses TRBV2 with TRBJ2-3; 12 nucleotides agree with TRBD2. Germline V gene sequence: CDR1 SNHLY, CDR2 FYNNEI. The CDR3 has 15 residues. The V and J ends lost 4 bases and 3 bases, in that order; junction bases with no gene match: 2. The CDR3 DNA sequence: TGTGCCAGCAGTGTAGGACTAGCGGGAACAGATACGCAGTATTTT. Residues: CASSVGLAGTDTQYF.

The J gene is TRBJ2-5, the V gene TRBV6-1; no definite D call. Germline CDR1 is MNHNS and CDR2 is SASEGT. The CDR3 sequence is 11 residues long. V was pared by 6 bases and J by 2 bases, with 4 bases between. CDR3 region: CASRLQETQYF. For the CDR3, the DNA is TGTGCCAGCAGGCTGCAAGAGACCCAGTACTTC.

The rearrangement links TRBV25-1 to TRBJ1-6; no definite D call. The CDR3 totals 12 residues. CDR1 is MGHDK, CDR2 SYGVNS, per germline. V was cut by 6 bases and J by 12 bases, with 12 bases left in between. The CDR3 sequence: CASSAPKGPLHF. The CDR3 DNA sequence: TGTGCCAGCAGCGCCCCTAAGGGACCCCTCCACTTT. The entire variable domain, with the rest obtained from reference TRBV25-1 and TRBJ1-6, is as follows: EADIYQTPRYLVIGTGKKITLECSQTMGHDKMYWYQQDPGMELHLIHYSYGVNSTEKGDLSSESTVSRIRTEHFPLTLESARPSHTSQYLCASSAPKGPLHFGNGTRLTVT.

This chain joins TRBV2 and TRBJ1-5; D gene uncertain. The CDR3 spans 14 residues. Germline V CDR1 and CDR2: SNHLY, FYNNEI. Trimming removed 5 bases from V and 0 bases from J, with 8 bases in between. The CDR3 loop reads CASSNTISNQPQHF. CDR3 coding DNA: TGTGCCAGCAGTAACACAATTAGCAATCAGCCCCAGCATTTT.

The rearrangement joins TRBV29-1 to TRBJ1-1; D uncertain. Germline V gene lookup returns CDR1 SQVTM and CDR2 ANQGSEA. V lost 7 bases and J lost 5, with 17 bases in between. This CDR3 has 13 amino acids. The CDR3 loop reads CSGSLSSGTEAFF. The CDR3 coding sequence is TGCAGCGGGAGCCTGAGCTCGGGGACTGAAGCTTTCTTT.

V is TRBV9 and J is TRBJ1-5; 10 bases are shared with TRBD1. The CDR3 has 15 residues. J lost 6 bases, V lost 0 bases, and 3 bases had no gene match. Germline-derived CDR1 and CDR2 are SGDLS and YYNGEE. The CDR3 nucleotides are TGTGCCAGCAGCGTAGGGGGGACAGGGGCTCAGCCCCAGCATTTT. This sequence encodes CASSVGGTGAQPQHF.

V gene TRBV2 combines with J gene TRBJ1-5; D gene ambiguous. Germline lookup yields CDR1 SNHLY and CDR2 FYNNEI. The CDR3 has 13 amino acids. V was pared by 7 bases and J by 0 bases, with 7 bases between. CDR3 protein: CASNRYSNQPQHF. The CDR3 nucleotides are TGTGCCAGCAACAGATATAGCAATCAGCCCCAGCATTTT.

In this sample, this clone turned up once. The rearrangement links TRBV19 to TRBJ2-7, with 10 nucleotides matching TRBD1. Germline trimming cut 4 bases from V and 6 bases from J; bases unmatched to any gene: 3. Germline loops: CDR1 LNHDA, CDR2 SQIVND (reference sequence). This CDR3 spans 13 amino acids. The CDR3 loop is CASSTDRGREQYF. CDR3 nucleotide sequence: TGTGCCAGTAGTACCGACAGGGGGCGCGAGCAGTACTTC. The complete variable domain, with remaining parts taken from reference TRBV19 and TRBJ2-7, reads DGGITQSPKYLFRKEGQNVTLSCEQNLNHDAMYWYRQDPGQGLRLIYYSQIVNDFQKGDIAEGYSVSREKKESFPLTVTSAQKNPTAFYLCASSTDRGREQYFGPGTRLTVT.